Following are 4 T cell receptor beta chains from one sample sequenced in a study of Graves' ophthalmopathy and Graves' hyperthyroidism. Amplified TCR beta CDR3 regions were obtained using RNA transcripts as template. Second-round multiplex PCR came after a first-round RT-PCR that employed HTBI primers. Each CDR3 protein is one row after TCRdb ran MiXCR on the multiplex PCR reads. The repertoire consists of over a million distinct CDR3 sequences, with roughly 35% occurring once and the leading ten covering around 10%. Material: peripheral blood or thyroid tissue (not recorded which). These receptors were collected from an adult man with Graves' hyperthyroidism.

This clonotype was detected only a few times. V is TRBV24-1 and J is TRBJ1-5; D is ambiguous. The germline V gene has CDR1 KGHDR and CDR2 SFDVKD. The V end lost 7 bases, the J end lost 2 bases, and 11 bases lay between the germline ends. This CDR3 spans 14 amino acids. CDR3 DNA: TGTGCCACCAGCACTGACCTAGGCAATCAGCCCCAGCATTTT. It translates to CATSTDLGNQPQHF.

CDR3 coding DNA: TGTGCCAGCAGCTTAGACCAGGGACTAACTATCTACACCTTC. This codes for CASSLDQGLTIYTF. The chain recombines TRBV7-9 with TRBJ1-2; possible D gene TRBD1, 5 bases. Germline CDR1 reads SEHNR; CDR2 reads FQNEAQ (reference sequence). The CDR3 runs to 14 residues. V was shortened by 1 base and J by 10 bases, with 16 bases between the two germline ends.

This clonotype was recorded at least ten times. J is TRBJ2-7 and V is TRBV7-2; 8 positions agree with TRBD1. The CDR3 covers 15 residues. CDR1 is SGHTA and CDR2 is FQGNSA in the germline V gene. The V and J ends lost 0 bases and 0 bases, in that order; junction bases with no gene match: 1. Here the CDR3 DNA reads TGTGCCAGCAGCTTAGCCGGGACAGGCTCCTACGAGCAGTACTTC. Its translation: CASSLAGTGSYEQYF.

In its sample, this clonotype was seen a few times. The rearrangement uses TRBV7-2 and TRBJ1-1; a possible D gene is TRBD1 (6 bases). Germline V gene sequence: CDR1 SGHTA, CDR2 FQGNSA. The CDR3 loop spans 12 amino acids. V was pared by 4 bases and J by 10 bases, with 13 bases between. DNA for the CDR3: TGTGCCAGCAGCTATCCAGGGGTGGGAGCTTTCTTT. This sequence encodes CASSYPGVGAFF. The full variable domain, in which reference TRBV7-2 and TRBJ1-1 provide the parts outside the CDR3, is GAGVSQSPSNKVTEKGKDVELRCDPISGHTALYWYRQSLGQGLEFLIYFQGNSAPDKSGLPSDRFSAERTGGSVSTLTIQRTQQEDSAVYLCASSYPGVGAFFGQGTRLTVV.